The T cell receptor (beta chain) under discussion was sequenced for a study of patients and donors after allogeneic stem cell transplantation. One entry per CDR3 protein, called by TCRdb with MiXCR from the RT-PCR reads. The sample has approximately 250,000 distinct CDR3 sequences, around an eighth seen once. This clonotype was observed a handful of times. The receptor was derived from a human donor who was either an allogeneic HSCT recipient or a stem cell or donor lymphocyte infusion donor (not recorded which). It is not recorded whose cells these are; they may come from a transplant donor. The specimen was blood, either unsorted or a sorted T cell fraction (not recorded which).

CDR3 sequence reads: CASIRGETQYF. CDR3 bases: TGTGCCAGCATCAGAGGCGAGACCCAGTACTTC. This chain uses TRBV6-1 with TRBJ2-5; D call uncertain. Germline V gene sequence: CDR1 MNHNS, CDR2 SASEGT. Between the trimmed V and J ends, which lost 7 bases and 5 bases, there was a span of 8 bases. The CDR3 is 11 residues long.